One and the same sample provided the 16 T cell receptor beta chains below, sequenced in a study of shared clonotypes between healthy human individuals. TCRdb's copy holds only in-frame clones and misses some; the assay was immunoSEQ multiplex PCR. The sample lists roughly 520,000 clones; around 95% were seen once. The sequenced material came from naive CD4+ T cells sorted from blood. The sample's subset: CD45RA+ positively selected. The receptors derive from a woman aged 25 to 45 in good health.

The rearrangement uses TRBV4-1 and TRBJ2-4, with TRBD2 matching over 8 bases. This CDR3 has 19 amino acids. The V gene's germline CDR1 is MGHRA and CDR2 YSYEKL. Trimming removed 3 bases from V and 0 bases from J; junction bases left unmatched: 13. This chain's CDR3 is CASSHAAGGRRPAKNIQYF. The CDR3 DNA sequence: TGCGCCAGCAGCCACGCTGCGGGAGGCCGACGGCCAGCCAAAAACATTCAGTACTTC.

The rearrangement uses TRBV27 and TRBJ2-7, with TRBD1 identical over 7 bases. V lost 4 bases and J lost 3; bases outside the gene matches: 3. CDR3 length equals 13 residues. Germline V CDR1 and CDR2: MNHEY, SMNVEV (reference sequence). CDR3 amino acids: CASSSWDSYEQYF. DNA of the CDR3: TGTGCCAGCAGTTCGTGGGACAGCTACGAGCAGTACTTC.

The J gene is TRBJ1-1, the V gene TRBV28; D remains ambiguous. V lost 8 bases and J 4 bases, leaving 14 bases between the germline ends. The CDR3 loop spans 13 amino acids. Germline assignment: CDR1 MDHEN and CDR2 SYDVKM. The CDR3 sequence is CASRAMPPTEAFF. The DNA for the CDR3 is TGTGCCAGCCGGGCGATGCCCCCCACTGAAGCTTTCTTT.

The DNA of the CDR3 is TGTGCCAGCAGTCATGACAGCGCCTACGAGCAGTACTTC. Translating gives CASSHDSAYEQYF. The V gene is TRBV6-6, the J gene TRBJ2-7, with D tentatively TRBD1 (5 bases). V lost 5 bases and J lost 2, with 10 bases in between. In germline, CDR1 is MNHNY, CDR2 SVGAGI (reference sequence). The CDR3 has 13 residues.

The J gene is TRBJ2-1, the V gene TRBV7-2; D perhaps matches TRBD2 (7 bases). The germline CDR1 and CDR2 sequences are SGHTA and FQGNSA. The CDR3 covers 14 residues. Deletions cut 1 base from V and 9 bases from J, with 13 bases between. The CDR3 is CASSLDLGGGEQFF. DNA of the CDR3: TGTGCCAGCAGCTTAGATCTAGGGGGGGGTGAGCAGTTCTTC.

This rearrangement joins TRBV5-1 to TRBJ2-7; 9 bases are a match to TRBD1. Germline CDR1 reads SGHRS; CDR2 reads YFSETQ. After removal of 1 base from V and 4 bases from J, the junction contained 3 bases not matched to a gene. This CDR3 has 14 amino acids. Written as DNA, the CDR3 is TGCGCCAGCAGCTTGTTGGGGACAGGGTACGAGCAGTACTTC. Translating it yields CASSLLGTGYEQYF.

V gene TRBV6-5 combines with J gene TRBJ2-1; D call uncertain. The CDR3 is made up of 15 amino acids. Trimming shortened V by 2 bases and J by 4 bases, and 12 bases separated the two germline ends. The V gene's germline CDR1 is MNHEY and CDR2 SVGAGI. The CDR3 DNA follows: TGTGCCAGCAGTTACAACAACCAGCCATACAATGAGCAGTTCTTC. It codes for CASSYNNQPYNEQFF.

The rearrangement joins TRBV14 to TRBJ2-3; 11 positions match TRBD2. CDR3 length: 17 residues. Germline values: CDR1 SGHDN, CDR2 FVKESK. J was trimmed by 2 bases and V by 3 bases; bases with no gene match: 7. The CDR3 spells CASSHLAGGLDTDTQYF. CDR3 DNA sequence: TGTGCCAGCAGCCATTTAGCGGGAGGGCTCGACACAGATACGCAGTATTTT.

The chain links TRBV7-2 to TRBJ2-1; possibly TRBD2 for D (5 bases). The germline V and J ends were trimmed by 2 bases and 8 bases, with 13 bases remaining between them. The CDR3 is made up of 14 amino acids. Germline V gene data show CDR1 as SGHTA and CDR2 as FQGNSA. CDR3 sequence: CASSLIGIVDEQFF. DNA of the CDR3: TGTGCCAGCAGCTTAATCGGGATAGTCGATGAGCAGTTCTTC.

The genes are TRBV7-9 and TRBJ1-1, with D perhaps TRBD1 (5 bases). V gave up 5 bases and J gave up 4 bases, with 8 bases separating them. The CDR3 runs 12 residues. CDR1 is SEHNR and CDR2 is FQNEAQ in the germline V gene (reference sequence). The chain's CDR3 is CASSTQGTEAFF. CDR3 in DNA: TGTGCCAGCAGCACCCAGGGCACTGAAGCTTTCTTT.

The V and J genes are TRBV5-8 and TRBJ2-1; tentatively, D is TRBD1 (5 bases). CDR3 length: 14 residues. Germline V gene data show CDR1 as SGHTS and CDR2 as YDEGEE. V shed 6 bases and J shed 10 bases, with 20 bases lying between them. The CDR3 is CASTTRTMYSEQFF. The CDR3 nucleotides are TGTGCCAGCACCACAAGGACAATGTACTCGGAGCAGTTCTTC.

The chain combines TRBV5-8 with TRBJ2-7; 9 positions agree with TRBD1. Germline V gene lookup returns CDR1 SGHTS and CDR2 YDEGEE. CDR3 size: 14 residues. V dropped 2 bases and J dropped 6; count of bases not matched to a gene: 6. CDR3 in amino acids: CASSLQGAFIEQYF. In DNA form, the CDR3 reads TGTGCCAGCAGCTTACAGGGGGCGTTCATCGAGCAGTACTTC. Filled out from reference TRBV5-8 and TRBJ2-7, the complete variable domain reads EAGVTQSPTHLIKTRGQQATLRCSPISGHTSVYWYQQALGLGLQFLLWYDEGEERNRGNFPPRFSGRQFPNYSSELNVNALELEDSALYLCASSLQGAFIEQYFGPGTRLTVT.

V usage is TRBV15 and J usage is TRBJ1-2, with D perhaps TRBD1 (5 bases). Germline CDR1 and CDR2: LNHNV and YYDKDF (reference sequence). This CDR3 is 15 amino acids long. Trimming left V 1 base short and J 5 bases short, with 14 bases between. The CDR3 region has the DNA TGTGCCACCAGCAGAGGTGGGGGGGTTGGGTATGGCTACACCTTC. Amino acid sequence: CATSRGGGVGYGYTF.

This chain connects TRBV5-6 to TRBJ2-1, with 7 bases matching TRBD2. The CDR3 covers 16 residues. With 0 bases clipped from V and 3 bases from J, the junction kept 6 bases outside the gene matches. Looked up from germline, CDR1 is SGHDT and CDR2 is YYEEEE. CDR3 bases: TGTGCCAGCAGCTTGGTTTCGCGGGAGATCTACAATGAGCAGTTCTTC. It yields the protein CASSLVSREIYNEQFF.

The chain has TRBV2 and TRBJ1-1; D is perhaps TRBD1 (6 bases). The CDR3 extends over 13 amino acids. CDR1 is SNHLY and CDR2 is FYNNEI in the germline V gene. V lost 10 bases, J lost 0 bases, and 12 bases lay in between. In DNA, the CDR3 is TGTGCCACCGTGACAGGAATGAACACTGAAGCTTTCTTT. Amino acid sequence: CATVTGMNTEAFF.

The chain has TRBV28 and TRBJ1-2, with TRBD1 identical over 7 bases. With V trimmed by 4 bases and J by 7 bases, 15 bases remained unmatched. Germline assignment: CDR1 MDHEN and CDR2 SYDVKM. The CDR3 runs 16 residues. The CDR3 spells CASSSFSQGDIFGYTF. CDR3 DNA: TGTGCCAGCAGTTCGTTTTCTCAGGGGGATATATTTGGCTACACCTTC.